Listed below are T cell receptor beta chains from one sample, sequenced in a study of siplizumab effects on memory and regulatory T cells. Generated by immunoSEQ multiplex PCR, the TCRdb table keeps only in-frame clones and is missing some. This table has more than 85,000 clones, 92% appearing once. Source material: Tregs sorted from blood. The receptors were gathered from a human donor in good health. Both conserved end residues are part of each CDR3. Fields, in order: CDR3 protein, CDR3 DNA, J gene, V gene, D gene, clone size. A D gene is named only where the DNA matches it firmly. A row's size may be missing; if present it is once, few, many or a size class.

CASSRGLAVTDTQYF TGTGCCAGTAGTAGAGGACTAGCGGTCACAGATACGCAGTATTTT TRBJ2-3 TRBV19 TRBD2 .
CASSDILAGSYEQYF TGTGCCAGTAGCGATATACTAGCGGGTTCCTACGAGCAGTACTTC TRBJ2-7 TRBV19 TRBD2 .
CASKQSPGTDTQYF TGTGCCAGCAAGCAGAGCCCTGGCACAGATACGCAGTATTTT TRBJ2-3 TRBV19 . .
CASSFAQGDYGYTF TGTGCCAGCAGCTTTGCACAGGGGGACTATGGCTACACCTTC TRBJ1-2 TRBV5-5 TRBD1 .
CASSDIAIQETQYF TGTGCCAGCAGTGATATAGCAATTCAAGAGACCCAGTACTTC TRBJ2-5 TRBV25-1 . .
CSVRGRGQKGETQYF TGCAGCGTAAGGGGTAGGGGCCAAAAAGGGGAGACCCAGTACTTC TRBJ2-5 TRBV29-1 . .
CASSSGGTGELFF TGTGCCAGCAGCTCAGGCGGTACCGGGGAGCTGTTTTTT TRBJ2-2 TRBV7-9 . .
CASSPRGGYSNQPQHF TGTGCCAGCTCACCACGGGGGGGATATAGCAATCAGCCCCAGCATTTT TRBJ1-5 TRBV18 . .
CASSLLSGAGEQFF TGTGCCAGCAGCTTATTGTCAGGGGCAGGTGAGCAGTTCTTC TRBJ2-1 TRBV7-6 . .
CASSYLGGYTDTQYF TGTGCCAGCAGTTACCTCGGGGGATACACAGATACGCAGTATTTT TRBJ2-3 TRBV6-5 . .
CASSYSTSGRDTQYF TGTGCCAGCAGTTACTCGACTAGCGGGAGGGATACGCAGTATTTT TRBJ2-3 TRBV6-5 TRBD2 .
CASSIAEGFYSNQPQHF TGTGCCAGTAGTATAGCGGAAGGTTTTTATAGCAATCAGCCCCAGCATTTT TRBJ1-5 TRBV19 . .
CASSSSGVFSYEQYF TGTGCCAGCAGCTCATCAGGGGTTTTTTCCTACGAGCAGTACTTC TRBJ2-7 TRBV11-1 . .
CASSLNNNEQFF TGTGCCAGCTCATTGAATAACAATGAGCAGTTCTTC TRBJ2-1 TRBV18 . .
CASSDNPRYNEQFF TGTGCCAGCAGTGATAACCCCAGGTACAATGAGCAGTTCTTC TRBJ2-1 TRBV2 . .
CASSEFDRVGYTF TGCGCCAGCAGTGAATTTGACAGGGTTGGCTACACCTTC TRBJ1-2 TRBV10-2 TRBD1 once
CASSPWTDYGYTF TGTGCCAGCAGTCCCTGGACGGATTATGGCTACACCTTC TRBJ1-2 TRBV28 . .
CSAPGTGELFF TGCAGTGCGCCCGGGACCGGGGAGCTGTTTTTT TRBJ2-2 TRBV20-1 . .
CASSFSRWGTNEKLFF TGTGCCAGCAGTTTCTCTAGGTGGGGAACTAATGAAAAACTGTTTTTT TRBJ1-4 TRBV28 . .
CASSFGPNEKLFF TGTGCCAGCAGTTTTGGTCCGAATGAAAAACTGTTTTTT TRBJ1-4 TRBV27 . .
CASSPSGRREQYF TGTGCCAGCTCACCCAGCGGGAGGCGCGAGCAGTACTTC TRBJ2-7 TRBV18 TRBD2 .
CASSSRDSEKLFF TGCGCCAGCAGCTCCCGGGACAGTGAAAAACTGTTTTTT TRBJ1-4 TRBV5-1 TRBD1 .
CASSLGTGLNQPQHF TGTGCCAGCAGCTTGGGGACAGGCCTAAATCAGCCCCAGCATTTT TRBJ1-5 TRBV5-6 TRBD1 .
CASSEGQGAYYGYTF TGTGCCAGCAGCGAGGGACAGGGGGCCTACTATGGCTACACCTTC TRBJ1-2 TRBV2 TRBD1 .
CASSLAVYTDTQYF TGCGCCAGCAGCTTGGCCGTATACACAGATACGCAGTATTTT TRBJ2-3 TRBV5-1 . .
CASSIGRETQYF TGTGCCAGTAGTATAGGGCGGGAGACCCAGTACTTC TRBJ2-5 TRBV19 . .
CAISDSQGANSPLHF TGTGCCATCAGTGACTCTCAGGGGGCTAATTCACCCCTCCACTTT TRBJ1-6 TRBV10-3 TRBD1 once
CASSRGTGTGSRETQYF TGTGCCAGTAGTAGGGGGACCGGGACAGGGAGCAGGGAGACCCAGTACTTC TRBJ2-5 TRBV19 TRBD1 once
CASRSPGQGFEQYF TGTGCCAGCAGATCTCCGGGCCAGGGGTTCGAGCAGTACTTC TRBJ2-7 TRBV6-5 . .
CASSVGGGSLNEQYF TGTGCCAGCAGCGTAGGGGGCGGGAGTTTAAACGAGCAGTACTTC TRBJ2-7 TRBV9 TRBD2 .
CASSPPNTENTEAFF TGTGCCAGCTCACCACCCAATACAGAGAACACTGAAGCTTTCTTT TRBJ1-1 TRBV18 . .
CASSSSASYEQYF TGTGCCAGCAGCTCCTCCGCCTCCTACGAGCAGTACTTC TRBJ2-7 TRBV5-4 . .
CASNPSGSHEQFF TGTGCCAGCAACCCTAGCGGGAGCCATGAGCAGTTCTTC TRBJ2-1 TRBV27 TRBD2 .
CSVEPSGRIDEQFF TGCAGCGTTGAACCCAGCGGGAGGATCGATGAGCAGTTCTTC TRBJ2-1 TRBV29-1 TRBD2 .
CASSWGTGGAHTGELFF TGTGCCAGCAGCTGGGGGACGGGGGGCGCGCACACCGGGGAGCTGTTTTTT TRBJ2-2 TRBV5-4 . .
CASSPGGYSNQPQHF TGTGCCAGCAGTCCGGGCGGCTATAGCAATCAGCCCCAGCATTTT TRBJ1-5 TRBV6-5 . .
CASSSSISGANVLTF TGTGCCAGCAGCTCCTCAATATCGGGGGCCAACGTCCTGACTTTC TRBJ2-6 TRBV7-8 . .
CASGRGESYEQYF TGCGCCAGCGGACGCGGGGAGTCCTACGAGCAGTACTTC TRBJ2-7 TRBV5-1 . once
CASIPKGPGFITIYF TGTGCCAGCATTCCTAAAGGTCCAGGGTTTATCACCATATATTTT TRBJ1-3 TRBV21-1 . .
CASSQGTGANYGYTF TGTGCCAGCAGCCAGGGGACAGGGGCTAACTATGGCTACACCTTC TRBJ1-2 TRBV14 TRBD1 once
CASSHTSLAGVDQYF TGTGCCAGCAGCCACACTTCACTAGCGGGAGTCGATCAGTACTTC TRBJ2-7 TRBV4-2 TRBD2 .
CASSSSGDYGYTF TGTGCCAGCAGTTCTTCAGGGGACTATGGCTACACCTTC TRBJ1-2 TRBV28 . .
CASRRQGASEAFF TGTGCCAGCAGACGGCAGGGGGCGAGTGAAGCTTTCTTT TRBJ1-1 TRBV28 TRBD1 .